Below are 4 T cell receptor beta chains sequenced from a single sample in a study of CD8 T cells in Susac syndrome. Reverse transcription used about 0.45 to 1 ug RNA and random hexamers. A single record per CDR3 protein comes from TCRdb applying MiXCR to the immunoSEQ multiplex PCR reads. The profile shows tens of thousands of distinct CDR3 sequences, about 96% of them singletons. Input material: CD8+ T cells from PBMCs. The source is a human donor with Susac syndrome.

As for this clonotype: An end of the junction does not agree with germline; a read error may underlie this. The chain employs TRBV5-6 and TRBJ2-1, with 10 bases identical to TRBD2. Germline CDR1 is SGHDT and CDR2 is YYEEEE. The CDR3 extends over 14 amino acids. The CDR3 loop reads CAGRGSGGDNEQFF. The CDR3 DNA reads TGTGCCGGCAGAGGGAGCGGGGGGGACAATGAGCAGTTCTTC.

The chain employs TRBV14 and TRBJ1-2; 9 nucleotides align to TRBD1. The CDR3 contains 15 residues. The J segment lost 5 bases and the V segment lost 3 bases, leaving 7 bases of the junction unmatched. CDR1 and CDR2 (germline): SGHDN, FVKESK. The CDR3 nucleotides read TGTGCCAGCAGCCAGAGGACAGGGGAAACGTATGGCTACACCTTC. The encoded protein is CASSQRTGETYGYTF. Using reference TRBV14 and TRBJ1-2 for the parts outside the CDR3, the full variable domain is EAGVTQFPSHSVIEKGQTVTLRCDPISGHDNLYWYRRVMGKEIKFLLHFVKESKQDESGMPNNRFLAERTGGTYSTLKVQPAELEDSGVYFCASSQRTGETYGYTFGSGTRLTVV.

The rearrangement links TRBV30 to TRBJ2-7, with D perhaps assigned TRBD1 or TRBD2 (7 bases each). Trimming shortened V by 3 bases and J by 3 bases, and 15 bases separated the two germline ends. Germline V gene sequence: CDR1 GTSNPN, CDR2 SVGIG (reference sequence). This CDR3 has 14 amino acids. CDR3 residues: CAWSTPRGGYEQYF. The CDR3 DNA reads as TGTGCCTGGAGCACTCCCAGGGGGGGCTACGAGCAGTACTTC.

The V and J genes are TRBV3-1 and TRBJ2-5; TRBD1 agrees at 8 bases. The germline CDR1 and CDR2 sequences are LGHDT and YNNKEL (reference sequence). Germline trimming cut 6 bases from V and 4 bases from J; bases unmatched to any gene: 7. The CDR3 is 14 amino acids. CDR3 DNA: TGTGCCAGCAGACCCGACAGGGGAGTAGAGACCCAGTACTTC. Its translation is CASRPDRGVETQYF.